What follows are 17 T cell receptor beta chains derived from one specimen sequenced in a study of T cells in Graves' hyperthyroidism and ophthalmopathy. Amplified regions were TCR beta CDR3 sequences from RNA transcripts. TCR CDR3 underwent first-round RT-PCR with the HTBI primer set. A single record per CDR3 protein comes from TCRdb applying MiXCR to the multiplex PCR reads. The sample has over 500,000 distinct CDR3 sequences, 16% seen once; the top ten hold around 28%. Sequencing input: blood. These receptors originate from a woman aged 25 to 39 with Graves' ophthalmopathy.

The sample holds a few counts of this clonotype. The chain links TRBV15 to TRBJ1-4; weak D call: TRBD1 (6 bases). Germline V gives CDR1 LNHNV, CDR2 YYDKDF (reference sequence). Trimming shortened V by 0 bases and J by 6 bases, and 14 bases separated the two germline ends. The CDR3 is 16 amino acids. The CDR3 here is CATSRDLQGFDEKLFF. In DNA, the CDR3 is TGTGCCACCAGCAGAGATCTGCAGGGGTTCGATGAAAAACTGTTTTTT.

The genes are TRBV28 and TRBJ2-5; possible D gene TRBD1, 6 bases. Trimming took 0 bases from V and 13 from J, leaving 9 bases between them. Per the germline V gene, CDR1 is MDHEN and CDR2 is SYDVKM. The CDR3 spans 11 residues. The CDR3 sequence: CASSLWGAAYF. CDR3 coding DNA: TGTGCCAGCAGTTTATGGGGGGCGGCGTACTTC. The full variable domain, completed using reference TRBV28 and TRBJ2-5, is DVKVTQSSRYLVKRTGEKVFLECVQDMDHENMFWYRQDPGLGLRLIYFSYDVKMKEKGDIPEGYSVSREKKERFSLILESASTNQTSMYLCASSLWGAAYFGPGTRLLVL.

This clonotype was observed a few times. The chain uses TRBV10-3 and TRBJ2-5, with D tentatively TRBD1 (6 bases). The CDR3 has 13 amino acids. Germline V CDR1 and CDR2: ENHRY, SYGVKD. Trimming pared 10 bases from V and 4 bases from J, leaving 16 bases between. CDR3 coding DNA: TGTGCCACAGGGGCGGATTTGGGAGAGACCCAGTACTTC. Residues: CATGADLGETQYF.

Only a few counts were recorded for this clonotype. The chain uses TRBV19 and TRBJ2-6, with TRBD2 as a possible D gene (6 bases). Trimming removed 1 base at V and 1 base at J, with 11 bases between. The CDR3 is made up of 17 amino acids. CDR1 is LNHDA and CDR2 is SQIVND in the germline V gene (reference sequence). CDR3: CASSIGGLWSGANVLTF. In DNA, the CDR3 is TGTGCCAGTAGTATAGGGGGACTCTGGTCTGGGGCCAACGTCCTGACTTTC. Together with reference TRBV19 and TRBJ2-6, the CDR3 gives the full variable domain: DGGITQSPKYLFRKEGQNVTLSCEQNLNHDAMYWYRQDPGQGLRLIYYSQIVNDFQKGDIAEGYSVSREKKESFPLTVTSAQKNPTAFYLCASSIGGLWSGANVLTFGAGSRLTVL.

This clonotype was counted only a few times. The chain is built from TRBV11-2 and TRBJ1-3; D unresolved. The CDR3 is 18 residues long. Germline V gives CDR1 SGHAT, CDR2 FQNNGV. With 6 bases removed from V and 0 bases from J, the gap between germline ends came to 21 bases. The CDR3 DNA reads TGTGCCAGCAGACGTCCCCCAATGGATCCCCGCTCTGGAAACACCATATATTTT. This gives the protein CASRRPPMDPRSGNTIYF.

This clonotype was counted between two and nine times. This rearrangement joins TRBV11-2 to TRBJ2-1; no clear D. The germline V gene has CDR1 SGHAT and CDR2 FQNNGV. V lost 0 bases and J 1 base, leaving 19 bases between the germline ends. The CDR3 is 19 amino acids. The CDR3 here is CASSLDRALDWASYNEQFF. CDR3 in DNA: TGTGCCAGCAGCTTAGACCGAGCCCTCGACTGGGCTTCCTACAATGAGCAGTTCTTC.

This clonotype was counted at least ten times. This chain links TRBV28 with TRBJ2-5, with D unclear. The CDR3 spans 13 residues. Germline V gene lookup returns CDR1 MDHEN and CDR2 SYDVKM. V shed 8 bases and J shed 1 base, with 11 bases lying between them. CDR3 in amino acids: CASGEASQETQYF. The CDR3 DNA reads TGTGCCAGCGGAGAGGCGAGCCAAGAGACCCAGTACTTC.

This rearrangement joins TRBV29-1 to TRBJ1-1, with D possibly TRBD1 on 6 matching bases. Germline CDR1 is SQVTM and CDR2 is ANQGSEA. This CDR3 is built from 13 residues. Trimming shortened V by 7 bases and J by 0 bases, and 12 bases separated the two germline ends. The CDR3 nucleotides read TGCAGCGCTAAACAGGGCATGAACACTGAAGCTTTCTTT. It specifies CSAKQGMNTEAFF.

This clonotype was seen at least ten times. The CDR3 nucleotides read TGTGCCAGCAGTTACACCCGGACAGGGGGGGGCTATGGCTACACCTTC. This codes for CASSYTRTGGGYGYTF. The V and J genes are TRBV6-5 and TRBJ1-2; 10 bases map to TRBD1. Germline CDR1 MNHEY, CDR2 SVGAGI. There are 16 residues in the CDR3. J lost 4 bases, V lost 2 bases, and 7 bases had no gene match.

V usage is TRBV28 and J usage is TRBJ2-1; D is uncertain. Looked up from germline, CDR1 is MDHEN and CDR2 is SYDVKM. The CDR3 is 15 amino acids. The germline V and J ends were trimmed by 2 bases and 2 bases, with 10 bases remaining between them. The DNA of the CDR3 is TGTGCCAGCAGTTTAGATACGCTAGCCTACAATGAGCAGTTCTTC. It encodes CASSLDTLAYNEQFF.

The rearrangement joins TRBV28 to TRBJ1-4; tentatively, D is TRBD1 (5 bases). Germline V gene data show CDR1 as MDHEN and CDR2 as SYDVKM. V was trimmed by 1 base and J by 8 bases, leaving 20 bases between them. CDR3 size: 17 residues. CDR3 nucleotide sequence: TGTGCCAGCAGTTTATACCCTTCCTCCGGGACGGAGGAAAAACTGTTTTTT. Residues: CASSLYPSSGTEEKLFF.

This clonotype has more than one count but fewer than ten. This chain connects TRBV20-1 to TRBJ2-1, with D perhaps TRBD2 (5 bases). There are 13 residues in the CDR3. Trimming pared 8 bases from V and 0 bases from J, leaving 11 bases between. Germline CDR1 is DFQATT and CDR2 is SNEGSKA (reference sequence). The CDR3 coding sequence is TGCAGTCTATCGGGGAGCTCCTACAATGAGCAGTTCTTC. The encoded protein is CSLSGSSYNEQFF.

In its sample, this clonotype was seen many times. J is TRBJ1-4 and V is TRBV20-1; D is ambiguous. V lost 1 base to trimming and J lost 2 bases, with 5 bases between them. CDR1 DFQATT and CDR2 SNEGSKA come from the germline V gene (reference sequence). The CDR3 consists of 13 residues. DNA for the CDR3: TGCAGTGCTAGAGGAGAGACTAATGAAAAACTGTTTTTT. This codes for CSARGETNEKLFF.

This clonotype was seen repeatedly, ten times or more. V and J are TRBV20-1 and TRBJ2-5; D may be TRBD1 (5 bases). This CDR3 comprises 14 residues. V was trimmed by 6 bases and J by 5 bases, leaving 19 bases between them. Germline lookup yields CDR1 DFQATT and CDR2 SNEGSKA (reference sequence). CDR3 protein: CSATRGSSGETQYF. CDR3 coding DNA: TGCAGTGCAACAAGGGGCTCGAGTGGGGAGACCCAGTACTTC.

There are a few counts of this clonotype. The genes are TRBV6-5 and TRBJ1-5; the match to TRBD1 covers 7 bases. Germline V lookup: CDR1 MNHEY, CDR2 SVGAGI. V shed 2 bases, J shed 4 bases, and the junction held 5 bases outside the gene matches. This CDR3 region has 15 residues. This chain's CDR3 is CASSYRQGNNQPQHF. CDR3 in DNA: TGTGCCAGCAGTTACCGACAGGGAAATAATCAGCCCCAGCATTTT.

This clonotype was counted a few times. The chain has TRBV20-1 and TRBJ2-2; the D gene is possibly TRBD1 (5 bases). This CDR3 is 14 amino acids long. Germline V gives CDR1 DFQATT, CDR2 SNEGSKA (reference sequence). With 3 bases removed from V and 3 bases from J, the gap between germline ends came to 11 bases. The CDR3 bases are TGCAGTGCTAGCTTAGGGGCGGACACCGGGGAGCTGTTTTTT. Translating gives CSASLGADTGELFF.

V and J are TRBV12-3 or TRBV12-4 and TRBJ2-7; D might be TRBD2 (6 bases). This CDR3 is built from 14 residues. Trimming stripped 5 bases from V and 6 bases from J, with 17 bases between. The CDR3 protein is CASSAGGIAGEQYF. CDR3 nucleotide sequence: TGTGCCAGCAGTGCCGGGGGTATCGCGGGCGAGCAGTACTTC.